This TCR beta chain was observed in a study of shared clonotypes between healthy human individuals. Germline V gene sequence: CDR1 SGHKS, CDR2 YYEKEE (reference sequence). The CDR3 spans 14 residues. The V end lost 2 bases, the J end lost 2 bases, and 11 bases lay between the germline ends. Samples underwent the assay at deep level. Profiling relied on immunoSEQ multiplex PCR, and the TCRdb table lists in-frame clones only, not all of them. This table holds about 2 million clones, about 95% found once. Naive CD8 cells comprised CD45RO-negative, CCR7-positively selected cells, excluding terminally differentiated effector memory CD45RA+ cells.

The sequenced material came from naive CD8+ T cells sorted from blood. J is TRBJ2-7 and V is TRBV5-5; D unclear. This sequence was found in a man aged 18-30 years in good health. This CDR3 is CASSLEYGPYEQYF. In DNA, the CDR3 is TGTGCCAGCAGCTTAGAGTACGGCCCCTACGAGCAGTACTTC.